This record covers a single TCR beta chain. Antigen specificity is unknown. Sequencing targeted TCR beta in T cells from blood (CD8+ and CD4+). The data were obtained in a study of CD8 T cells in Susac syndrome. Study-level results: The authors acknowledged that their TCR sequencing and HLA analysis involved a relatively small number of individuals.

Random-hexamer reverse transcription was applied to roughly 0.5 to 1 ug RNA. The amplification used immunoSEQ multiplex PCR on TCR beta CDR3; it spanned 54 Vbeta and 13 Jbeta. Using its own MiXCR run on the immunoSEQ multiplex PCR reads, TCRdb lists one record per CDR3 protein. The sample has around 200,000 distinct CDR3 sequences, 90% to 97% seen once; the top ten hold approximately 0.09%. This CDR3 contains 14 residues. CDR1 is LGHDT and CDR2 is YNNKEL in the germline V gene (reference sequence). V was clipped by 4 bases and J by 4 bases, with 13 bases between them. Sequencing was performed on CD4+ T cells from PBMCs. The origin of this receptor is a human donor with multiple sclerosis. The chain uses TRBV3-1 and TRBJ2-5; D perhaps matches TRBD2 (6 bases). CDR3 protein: CASSLQTSGETQYF. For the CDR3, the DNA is TGTGCCAGCAGCCTCCAGACTAGTGGAGAGACCCAGTACTTC.